These 7 T cell receptor beta chains originate from one sample sequenced in a study of T-cell reconstitution after alpha-beta-depleted transplantation in children. Unique molecular identifiers were incorporated when the TCRbeta library was constructed. Each CDR3 protein gets one entry after TCRdb re-called the PCR reads with MiXCR. The data hold 300,000 to 350,000 distinct CDR3 sequences, with 15% to 20% observed a single time. The starting material was PBMCs, mostly from graft donor cells, obtained 360 days after TCRalphabeta/CD19-depleted stem cell transplant. The receptor source for this set is a male patient aged 2-15 years who had a stem cell transplant for acute lymphoblastic leukemia, so the T cells may come from the graft donor.

At least ten counts were recorded for this clonotype. CDR3 in amino acids: CASTPGGEVGTDTQYF. The CDR3 region has the DNA TGTGCCAGCACCCCGGGGGGGGAGGTCGGCACAGATACGCAGTATTTT. V usage is TRBV12-3 or TRBV12-4 and J usage is TRBJ2-3; TRBD2 matches at 8 bases. The V and J ends lost 7 bases and 1 base, in that order; junction bases with no gene match: 10. The CDR3 is made up of 16 amino acids.

This clonotype was picked up a small number of times. V gene TRBV5-1 combines with J gene TRBJ2-1; no reliable D call. CDR3 length equals 15 residues. Trimming took 4 bases from V and 6 from J, leaving 17 bases between them. Per the germline V gene, CDR1 is SGHRS and CDR2 is YFSETQ. The CDR3 DNA sequence: TGCGCCAGCAGCCCAGACCCCTCGGCGCCCAATGAGCAGTTCTTC. Residues: CASSPDPSAPNEQFF. The full variable domain, its missing parts supplied by reference TRBV5-1 and TRBJ2-1, is KAGVTQTPRYLIKTRGQQVTLSCSPISGHRSVSWYQQTPGQGLQFLFEYFSETQRNKGNFPGRFSGRQFSNSRSEMNVSTLELGDSALYLCASSPDPSAPNEQFFGPGTRLTVL.

V and J are TRBV12-3 or TRBV12-4 and TRBJ2-7, with 10 bases identical to TRBD2. V was pared by 3 bases and J by 2 bases, with 10 bases of the junction left unmatched. The CDR3 extends over 17 amino acids. CDR3 DNA: TGTGCCAGCAGTTTTGCCCACCCTAGCGGGGGCCCCTACGAGCAGTACTTC. This codes for CASSFAHPSGGPYEQYF.

This clonotype appeared many times. This chain joins TRBV15 and TRBJ2-1; no clear D gene. Germline V gene sequence: CDR1 LNHNV, CDR2 YYDKDF (reference sequence). The CDR3 totals 12 residues. V lost 0 bases to trimming and J lost 10 bases, with 7 bases between them. CDR3 coding DNA: TGTGCCACCAGCAGAGATAGGATCGAGCAGTTCTTC. Its translation: CATSRDRIEQFF.

The chain links TRBV12-3 or TRBV12-4 to TRBJ2-5; unclear D gene. The CDR3 runs 15 residues. V was trimmed by 6 bases and J by 2 bases, leaving 16 bases between them. The CDR3 DNA reads as TGTGCCAGCAGCCCCCGACTGGAACTTCAAGAGACCCAGTACTTC. It yields the protein CASSPRLELQETQYF.

This clonotype showed up just a few times. V gene TRBV9 combines with J gene TRBJ1-1; a weak D match, TRBD1 (5 bases). Per the germline V gene, CDR1 is SGDLS and CDR2 is YYNGEE. V lost 4 bases, J lost 0 bases, and 19 bases lay in between. The CDR3 sequence is 17 residues long. This chain's CDR3 is CASSPGLGQGMNTEAFF. For the CDR3, the DNA is TGTGCCAGCAGCCCAGGGCTTGGGCAGGGCATGAACACTGAAGCTTTCTTT.

The V gene is TRBV4-1, the J gene TRBJ1-1, with D possibly TRBD1 on 5 matching bases. Germline V gene sequence: CDR1 MGHRA, CDR2 YSYEKL. V lost 4 bases and J lost 6, with 12 bases in between. The CDR3 sequence is 13 residues long. CDR3 coding DNA: TGCGCCAGCAGCCCGACGAGGGGATCTGAAGCTTTCTTT. Translated: CASSPTRGSEAFF.